This T cell receptor beta chain came from a study of cytomegalovirus exposure and HLA in healthy donors. The CDR3 contains 14 residues. CDR1 and CDR2 from the germline V gene are KGHSH and LQKENI. The V segment lost 5 bases and the J segment 4 bases; nucleotides outside the gene matches: 4. To note about this clone: Its antigen is unknown.

The PCR contained 60 Vbeta and 13 Jbeta primers. Clones were sequenced by immunoSEQ multiplex PCR, and TCRdb holds only the in-frame ones, with some missing. Its listing shows 65,000 to 95,000 clones. Study-wide results and caveats: According to a later analysis, donors in an Asian-associated ancestry cluster reportedly had fewer N-insertions than the roughly 640-donor mean. Per a later analysis, HLA-associated TCR beta chains showed more clonal expansion than other, equally common TCR beta chains.

Sequencing was done on a sample of PBMCs. This chain connects TRBV18 to TRBJ2-2; TRBD2 matches at 7 bases. The source is a man aged 25 to 40 in good health and CMV-seronegative. CDR3 sequence: CASSNLAVTGELFF. The DNA of the CDR3 is TGTGCCAGCTCAAATCTAGCGGTCACCGGGGAGCTGTTTTTT. Full variable domain (missing parts from reference TRBV18 and TRBJ2-2): NAGVMQNPRHLVRRRGQEARLRCSPMKGHSHVYWYRQLPEEGLKFMVYLQKENIIDESGMPKERFSAEFPKEGPSILRIQQVVRGDSAAYFCASSNLAVTGELFFGEGSRLTVL.